The next 9 T cell receptor beta chains were all read from a single sample in a study of CD8+CD57+ T cells in acquired aplastic anemia. TCR beta VDJ and CDR3 were profiled, and genomic DNA was the template. One entry per CDR3 protein results from TCRdb running MiXCR on the reads. This table holds a few hundred thousand distinct CDR3 sequences, approximately 60% found once. The sequenced sample was sorted CD4+, CD8+, or CD8+CD57+ T cells (not recorded which) from PBMCs. The receptors were sampled from a human donor in good health.

This sequence joins TRBV7-9 and TRBJ2-3; 12 bases line up with TRBD2. The junction had 8 bases not matched to a gene; V was cut back by 5 bases and J by 5 bases. The CDR3 is 16 amino acids. Germline-derived CDR1 and CDR2 are SEHNR and FQNEAQ (reference sequence). The CDR3 region is CASSVPPGLAGDTQYF. DNA for the CDR3: TGTGCCAGCAGCGTTCCTCCGGGACTAGCGGGAGATACGCAGTATTTT.

Comments on this clonotype: A much more abundant neighbour one base away suggests this may be a read error. The chain recombines TRBV12-3 or TRBV12-4 with TRBJ1-1, with D hard to call. This CDR3 is 14 amino acids long. CDR3 in amino acids: CASSFWQENTEASF. For the CDR3, the DNA is TGTGCCAGCAGTTTTTGGCAGGAGAACACTGAAGCTTCCTTT.

This rearrangement joins TRBV7-9 to TRBJ2-7; TRBD2 agrees at 7 bases. The CDR3 consists of 12 residues. V trimming: 4 bases; J trimming: 7 bases; junction bases outside the gene matches: 4. The germline gives CDR1 SEHNR, CDR2 FQNEAQ (reference sequence). The CDR3 sequence is CASSSWEGEQYF. DNA for the CDR3: TGTGCCAGCAGCTCCTGGGAGGGGGAGCAGTACTTC.

About this clonotype itself: Sequence at one end of the junction differs from germline and may be a read error. CDR3 sequence: CASSLASRTDTQYF. Written as DNA, the CDR3 is TGTGCTAGCAGCTTAGCTAGCAGAACAGATACGCAGTATTTT. The chain uses TRBV7-7 and TRBJ2-3, with D possibly matching TRBD2 (5 bases). This CDR3 spans 14 amino acids. Per germline, CDR1 SSHAT and CDR2 FNYEAQ (reference sequence).

This clonotype was seen more than once but under ten times. The chain has TRBV20-1 and TRBJ2-7; D might be TRBD1 (6 bases). V lost 4 bases, J lost 11 bases, and 15 bases lay in between. CDR3 length: 11 amino acids. The germline CDR1 and CDR2 sequences are DFQATT and SNEGSKA (reference sequence). CDR3 in DNA: TGCAGTGCTAATTCAGGGGAGTTCGAGTACTTC. Encoded protein: CSANSGEFEYF.

This clonotype has at least ten counts. This chain connects TRBV7-6 to TRBJ2-3; maybe TRBD2 (6 bases). Trimming removed 6 bases from V and 0 bases from J, with 16 bases in between. The CDR3 totals 16 residues. In germline, CDR1 is SGHVS, CDR2 FNYEAQ. The CDR3 coding sequence is TGTGCCAGCAGTCTACACCTCGGAGGGAGCACAGATACGCAGTATTTT. Residues: CASSLHLGGSTDTQYF.

The chain uses TRBV9 and TRBJ2-2; D might be TRBD1 (6 bases). Germline CDR1 and CDR2: SGDLS and YYNGEE. The germline V and J ends were trimmed by 4 bases and 1 base, with 11 bases remaining between them. The CDR3 runs 15 residues. CDR3 residues: CASSTRQVNTGELFF. DNA of the CDR3: TGTGCCAGCAGCACCAGACAGGTGAACACCGGGGAGCTGTTTTTT.

This clonotype has just a few counts. The CDR3 DNA follows: TGCGCCAGCAGCATTGGCGGAACAGCTTTCTTT. As protein: CASSIGGTAFF. The chain employs TRBV5-1 and TRBJ1-1; D gene unclear. The CDR3 covers 11 residues. With 4 bases removed from V and 10 bases from J, the gap between germline ends came to 11 bases. Germline-derived CDR1 and CDR2 are SGHRS and YFSETQ. Full variable domain (outside the CDR3, taken from reference TRBV5-1 and TRBJ1-1): KAGVTQTPRYLIKTRGQQVTLSCSPISGHRSVSWYQQTPGQGLQFLFEYFSETQRNKGNFPGRFSGRQFSNSRSEMNVSTLELGDSALYLCASSIGGTAFFGQGTRLTVV.

This clonotype was observed at least ten times. The J gene is TRBJ2-5, the V gene TRBV6-6, with D possibly matching TRBD1 (6 bases). The CDR3 contains 15 residues. V shed 4 bases and J shed 5 bases, with 17 bases lying between them. In germline, CDR1 is MNHNY, CDR2 SVGAGI (reference sequence). This chain's CDR3 is CASSSAAGELETQYF. CDR3 DNA sequence: TGTGCCAGCAGTTCGGCGGCAGGGGAGTTGGAGACCCAGTACTTC.